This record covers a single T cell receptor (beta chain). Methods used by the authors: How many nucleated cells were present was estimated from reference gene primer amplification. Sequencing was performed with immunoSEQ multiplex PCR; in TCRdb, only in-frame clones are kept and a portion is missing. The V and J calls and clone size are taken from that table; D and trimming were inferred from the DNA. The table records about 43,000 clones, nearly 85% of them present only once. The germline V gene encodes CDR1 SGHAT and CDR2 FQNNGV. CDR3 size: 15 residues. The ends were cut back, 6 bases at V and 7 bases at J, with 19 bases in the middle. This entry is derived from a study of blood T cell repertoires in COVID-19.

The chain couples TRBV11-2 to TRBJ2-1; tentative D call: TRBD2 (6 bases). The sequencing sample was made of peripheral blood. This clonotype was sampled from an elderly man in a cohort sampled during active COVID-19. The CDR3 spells CASREDWGRRNEQFF. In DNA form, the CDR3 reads TGTGCCAGCAGGGAGGATTGGGGGAGGAGAAATGAGCAGTTCTTC.